This T cell receptor (beta chain) was captured in a study of STAT5B mutations in CD4+ large granular lymphocyte leukemia. Concerning this clone itself: The antigen remains unidentified.

Sequenced by immunoSEQ multiplex PCR; TCRdb stores in-frame clones only, minus some. The sample holds about 27,000 clones, around two thirds seen once. V was cut by 4 bases and J by 7 bases, with 14 bases left in between. Germline CDR1 and CDR2: SGHTA and FQGNSA. CDR3 length: 14 residues. Study-wide points: TRBV06-family usage was enriched in top patient clones (8/27) versus controls (2/35). CD4-sorted patient repertoires seemed more clonal than healthy CD4+ repertoires. Main leukemic clonotypes were patient-specific, but roughly 25% appeared at low frequency elsewhere. Higher CD4+ than CD8+ T-LGLL clonality might reflect small sample size.

This rearrangement joins TRBV7-2 to TRBJ1-5; no definite D call. The source is a human donor in good health. The sequenced material came from CD4+ T cells from blood buffy coats. CDR3 bases: TGTGCCAGCAGCTCGCGTGGTGTCGGGCAGCCCCAGCATTTT. As protein: CASSSRGVGQPQHF.